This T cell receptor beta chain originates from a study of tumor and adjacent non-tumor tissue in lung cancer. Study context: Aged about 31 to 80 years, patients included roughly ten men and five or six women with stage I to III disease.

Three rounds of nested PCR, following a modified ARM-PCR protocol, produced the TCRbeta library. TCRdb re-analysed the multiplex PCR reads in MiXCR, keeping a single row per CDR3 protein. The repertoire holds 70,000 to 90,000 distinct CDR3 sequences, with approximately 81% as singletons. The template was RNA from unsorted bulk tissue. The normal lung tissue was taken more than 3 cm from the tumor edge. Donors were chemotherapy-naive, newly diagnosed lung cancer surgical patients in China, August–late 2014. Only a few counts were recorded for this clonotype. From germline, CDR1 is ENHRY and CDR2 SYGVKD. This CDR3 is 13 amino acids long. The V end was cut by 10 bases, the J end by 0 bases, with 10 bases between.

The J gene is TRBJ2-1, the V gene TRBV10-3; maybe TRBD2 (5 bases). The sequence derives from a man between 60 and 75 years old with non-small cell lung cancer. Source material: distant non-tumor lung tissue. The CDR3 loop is CATRGSSYNEQFF. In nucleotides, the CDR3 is TGTGCCACGCGTGGGAGCTCCTACAATGAGCAGTTCTTC.